Presented here are 6 T cell receptor beta chains from one specimen sequenced in a study of T cells in tuberculosis. Clones were read by immunoSEQ multiplex PCR, and TCRdb kept only the in-frame ones, dropping some. The table has 30,000 to 45,000 clones, 93% seen once. The sequencing input was PBMCs. These receptors came from a donor aged 5-35 years with latent tuberculosis or without tuberculosis infection.

This clone was detected once. This chain joins TRBV12-5 and TRBJ1-1; tentatively, D is TRBD1 (6 bases). Germline V gives CDR1 LGHNT, CDR2 FRNRAP. The CDR3 is made up of 13 amino acids. The germline V and J ends were trimmed by 7 bases and 3 bases, with 12 bases remaining between them. In DNA, the CDR3 is TGTGCTAGTGCCCTTAACAGGGACACTGAAGCTTTCTTT. It specifies CASALNRDTEAFF.

The chain recombines TRBV23-1 with TRBJ1-2; weak D call: TRBD1 (5 bases). TRBV23-1 is marked as an open reading frame, function uncertain. Deletions cut 6 bases from V and 0 bases from J, with 11 bases between. The CDR3 extends over 14 amino acids. CDR3 DNA: TGCGCCAGCAGACTCCAGGGTGCTAACTATGGCTACACCTTC. This codes for CASRLQGANYGYTF.

The J gene is TRBJ1-1, the V gene TRBV20-1, with D unclear. Trimming removed 4 bases at V and 3 bases at J, with 3 bases between. Germline CDR1 and CDR2: DFQATT and SNEGSKA (reference sequence). This CDR3 spans 10 amino acids. The CDR3 reads CSAIDTEAFF. Written as DNA, the CDR3 is TGCAGTGCTATCGACACTGAAGCTTTCTTT.

The CDR3 region is CAWSKDRILPYPSYNEQFF. CDR3 sequence (DNA): TGTGCCTGGAGTAAAGACAGGATACTACCGTACCCCTCCTACAATGAGCAGTTCTTC. The chain joins TRBV30 to TRBJ2-1; possible D gene TRBD1, 6 bases. Germline CDR1 is GTSNPN and CDR2 is SVGIG (reference sequence). V was cut by 2 bases and J by 0 bases, with 23 bases left in between. The CDR3 totals 19 residues.

The J gene is TRBJ1-1, the V gene TRBV5-4, with 8 bases lining up with TRBD1. In germline, CDR1 is SGHNT, CDR2 YYREEE (reference sequence). CDR3 length: 15 residues. J was trimmed by 3 bases and V by 4 bases; bases with no gene match: 8. As DNA, the CDR3 is TGTGCCAGCAGCCTACCCGGACAGGGTGACACTGAAGCTTTCTTT. Amino acid sequence: CASSLPGQGDTEAFF.

This chain links TRBV19 with TRBJ2-1; no firm D call. Trimming shortened V by 4 bases and J by 8 bases, and 12 bases separated the two germline ends. The germline CDR1 and CDR2 sequences are LNHDA and SQIVND (reference sequence). There are 13 residues in the CDR3. The DNA for the CDR3 is TGTGCCAGTAGTACCCCGAGTTATCATGAGCAGTTCTTC. Its protein is CASSTPSYHEQFF.